A selection of T cell receptor beta chains follows, all from one sample in a study of radiation and T cells in renal cell carcinoma. Using immunoSEQ multiplex PCR, the repertoire was profiled, and TCRdb retains in-frame clones only, with some absent. This sample has 150,000 to 180,000 clones; approximately 88% occur once, and the top ten carry 13%. The material sequenced was blood, taken from a patient whose treatment included radiotherapy and nephrectomy. The receptor source for this set is a woman in her fifties or sixties with renal cell carcinoma. The CDR3 runs from the conserved cysteine through the conserved F or W. A D gene is named only where the DNA matches it firmly. Clone size is not always given. Where it is, it says once, few, many or a class for expanded clones.

D,size,J,V,DNA,CDR3
-,-,TRBJ2-7,TRBV5-8,TGTGCCAGCAGCTTCGGGGGACTCAGCTCCTACGAGCAGTACTTC,CASSFGGLSSYEQYF
-,-,TRBJ2-2,TRBV5-5,TGTGCCAGCATCCAGACCCCCCGCAGGAACACCGGGGAGCTGTTTTTT,CASIQTPRRNTGELFF
-,-,TRBJ1-6,TRBV6-1,TGTGCCAGCAACCCCCGGGGTAATTCACCCCTCCACTTT,CASNPRGNSPLHF
-,-,TRBJ2-5,TRBV7-7,TGTGCTAGCAGCTTAGCTGTAGGGTTTCAAGAGACCCAGTACTTC,CASSLAVGFQETQYF
-,once,TRBJ2-5,TRBV6-5,TGTGCCAGCAGCCTACGGACCAGGGTTCAAGAGACCCAGTACTTC,CASSLRTRVQETQYF
-,few,TRBJ2-3,TRBV29-1,TGCAGCGTTGTGGGGGCGTATTATACGCAGTATTTT,CSVVGAYYTQYF
TRBD2,-,TRBJ2-7,TRBV2,TGTGCCAGCCGAGGCGGGGGGGGAAACTTCTACGAGCAGTACTTC,CASRGGGGNFYEQYF
TRBD1,once,TRBJ1-3,TRBV6-5,TGTGCCAGCAGTTTCGGACAGGGGGCTTCTGGAAACACCATATATTTT,CASSFGQGASGNTIYF
TRBD1,-,TRBJ1-2,TRBV19,TGTGCCAGTAGTGGTCCAGGGGGCCGAGGCTACACCTTC,CASSGPGGRGYTF
TRBD2,-,TRBJ2-5,TRBV2,TGTGCCAGCAAGGGACTAGCGGGGGTGGAGACCCAGTACTTC,CASKGLAGVETQYF
-,-,TRBJ2-7,TRBV6-1,TGTGCCAGCAGCCTAGCCCCCGGGGGTGGCTACGAGCAGTACTTC,CASSLAPGGGYEQYF
-,-,TRBJ1-5,TRBV15,TGTGCCACCAGCAGTCCCGCGGGGCGGCAGCCCCAGCATTTT,CATSSPAGRQPQHF
-,few,TRBJ1-4,TRBV10-3,TGTGCCATCAGTGAGGGACCTGAGAGGGAAAAACTGTTTTTT,CAISEGPEREKLFF
-,few,TRBJ1-1,TRBV30,TGTGCCTGGAGTGACAGCTTGAACACTGAAGCTTTCTTT,CAWSDSLNTEAFF
-,-,TRBJ1-4,TRBV13,TGTGCCAGCCGGGTGAGAGGGCAGGGTGAAAAACTGTTTTTT,CASRVRGQGEKLFF
TRBD1,-,TRBJ2-6,TRBV19,TGTGCCAGTAACGACAGGGCCTCTGGGGCCAACGTCCTGACTTTC,CASNDRASGANVLTF
-,-,TRBJ2-7,TRBV6-5,TGTGCCAGCAGTTACGGGGGGCCCCCCTCCTACGAGCAGTACTTC,CASSYGGPPSYEQYF
TRBD2,-,TRBJ2-5,TRBV4-2,TGTGCCAGCAGCCAAGGGCGGGGGGGCCAGAAGACCCAGTACTTC,CASSQGRGGQKTQYF
-,-,TRBJ1-1,TRBV6-1,TGTGCCAGCGCCCAGACCGCGACCAACACTGAAGCTTTCTTT,CASAQTATNTEAFF
-,-,TRBJ2-7,TRBV25-1,TGTGCCAGCAGCCCCGGAGCCCTGGCGGGCGACGAGCAGTACTTC,CASSPGALAGDEQYF
-,-,TRBJ2-7,TRBV19,TGTGCCAGTAGTATAGTTATAACATCCTACGAGCAGTACTTC,CASSIVITSYEQYF
-,-,TRBJ2-3,TRBV6-1,TGTGCCAGCAGTGCCGGGACTCTGAGCACAGATACGCAGTATTTT,CASSAGTLSTDTQYF
-,-,TRBJ1-1,TRBV11-2,TGTGCCAGCAGCTTAGTGTTGCGCGGAAACACTGAAGCTTTCTTT,CASSLVLRGNTEAFF
TRBD2,once,TRBJ2-1,TRBV19,TGTGCCAGCCTCGGACTAGCGGATACTTCCCACTCCTACAATGAGCAGTTCTTC,CASLGLADTSHSYNEQFF
-,-,TRBJ2-1,TRBV7-2,TGTGCCAGCAGCAAATACAATGAGCAGTTCTTC,CASSKYNEQFF
-,-,TRBJ2-7,TRBV13,TGTGCCAGCAGCTTAGGTAGGAGGTCCTCCTACGAGCAGTACTTC,CASSLGRRSSYEQYF
-,many,TRBJ1-4,TRBV18,TGTGCCAGCTCATCGGACAGTGGGGAAAAACTGTTTTTT,CASSSDSGEKLFF
-,-,TRBJ1-6,TRBV19,TGTGCCAGTAGTATGGTGTATGGAGATAATTCACCCCTCCACTTT,CASSMVYGDNSPLHF
-,-,TRBJ2-7,TRBV4-3,TGCGCCAGCAGCCATGAGGAGGTAGGGTACGAGCAGTACTTC,CASSHEEVGYEQYF
-,-,TRBJ2-7,TRBV30,TGTGCCTGGAGTACTATAGGCTACGAGCAGTACTTC,CAWSTIGYEQYF
TRBD1,-,TRBJ2-5,TRBV19,TGTGCCAGTAGTATAGGGACAGGCCTTGCCACAGAGACCCAGTACTTC,CASSIGTGLATETQYF
-,-,TRBJ1-3,TRBV19,TGTGCCAGTAGTTTGAAGGGGCTCGGGGCAGGCGGACCTGGAAACACCATATATTTT,CASSLKGLGAGGPGNTIYF
-,few,TRBJ1-1,TRBV20-1,TGCAGTGCCAAAGCGGGGTCGGAAGCTTTCTTT,CSAKAGSEAFF
TRBD1,once,TRBJ2-7,TRBV4-1,TGCGCCAGCAGCCAAGGGCAGGGGGTATTTGAGCAGTACTTC,CASSQGQGVFEQYF
TRBD2,-,TRBJ2-2,TRBV7-2,TGTGCCAGCAGCTCCTCGGGGGGTTGGACCGGGGAGCTGTTTTTT,CASSSSGGWTGELFF
-,once,TRBJ1-1,TRBV29-1,TGCAGCGTTGCGGCAGGGAGACAGAACACTGAAGCTTTCTTT,CSVAAGRQNTEAFF
TRBD1,-,TRBJ1-1,TRBV19,TGTGCCAGTAGGGTACAGGGGTCCCCGAACACTGAAGCTTTCTTT,CASRVQGSPNTEAFF
-,few,TRBJ2-7,TRBV29-1,TGCAGCGTGGGGACTTCGAGCTCCTACGAGCAGTACTTC,CSVGTSSSYEQYF
TRBD2,-,TRBJ2-1,TRBV4-2,TGTGCCAGCAGCCAAGACCTCGGACTAGCGGGGGGGAATGGCAATGAGCAGTTCTTC,CASSQDLGLAGGNGNEQFF
-,-,TRBJ2-7,TRBV5-4,TGTGCCAGCAGCTTGCTCGCGGACTCCTACGAGCAGTACTTC,CASSLLADSYEQYF